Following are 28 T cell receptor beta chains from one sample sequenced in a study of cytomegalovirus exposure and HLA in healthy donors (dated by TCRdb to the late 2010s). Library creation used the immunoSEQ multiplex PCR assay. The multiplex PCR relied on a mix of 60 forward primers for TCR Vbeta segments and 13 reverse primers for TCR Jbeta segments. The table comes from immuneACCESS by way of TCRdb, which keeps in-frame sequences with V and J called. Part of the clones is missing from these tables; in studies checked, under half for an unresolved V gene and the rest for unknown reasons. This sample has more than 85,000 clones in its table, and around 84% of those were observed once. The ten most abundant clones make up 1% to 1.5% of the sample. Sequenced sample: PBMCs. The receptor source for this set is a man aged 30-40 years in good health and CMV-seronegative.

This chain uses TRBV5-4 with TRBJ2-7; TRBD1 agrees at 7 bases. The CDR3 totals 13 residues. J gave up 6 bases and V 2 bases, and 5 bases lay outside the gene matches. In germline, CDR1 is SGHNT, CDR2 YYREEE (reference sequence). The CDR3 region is CASSLQGIGEQYF. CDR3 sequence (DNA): TGTGCCAGCAGCTTACAGGGGATCGGCGAGCAGTACTTC.

The CDR3 protein is CASSRGLAGANEQFF. In nucleotides, the CDR3 is TGTGCCAGCAGCCGCGGACTAGCGGGGGCCAATGAGCAGTTCTTC. The rearrangement links TRBV2 to TRBJ2-1; the match to TRBD2 covers 13 bases. J gave up 6 bases and V 6 bases, and 5 bases lay outside the gene matches. The CDR3 sequence is 15 residues long. Germline lookup yields CDR1 SNHLY and CDR2 FYNNEI.

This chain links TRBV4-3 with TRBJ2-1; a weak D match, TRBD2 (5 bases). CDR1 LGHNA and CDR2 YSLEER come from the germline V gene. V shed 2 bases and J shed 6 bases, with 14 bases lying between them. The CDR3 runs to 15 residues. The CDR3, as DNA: TGCGCCAGCAGCCAACCCGGTTTGAGGGCCAATGAGCAGTTCTTC. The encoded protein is CASSQPGLRANEQFF.

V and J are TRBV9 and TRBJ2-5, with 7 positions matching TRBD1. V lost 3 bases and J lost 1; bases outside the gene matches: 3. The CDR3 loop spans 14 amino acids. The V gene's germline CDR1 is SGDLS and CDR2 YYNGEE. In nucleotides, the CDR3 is TGTGCCAGCAGCGAGGGGGACAGCCAAGAGACCCAGTACTTC. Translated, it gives CASSEGDSQETQYF.

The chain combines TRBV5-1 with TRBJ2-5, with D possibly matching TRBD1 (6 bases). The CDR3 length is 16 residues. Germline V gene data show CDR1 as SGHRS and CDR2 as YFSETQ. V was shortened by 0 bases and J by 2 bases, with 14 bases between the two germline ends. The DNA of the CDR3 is TGCGCCAGCAGCTTGGCCATTGGGGGCACTCAAGAGACCCAGTACTTC. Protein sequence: CASSLAIGGTQETQYF.

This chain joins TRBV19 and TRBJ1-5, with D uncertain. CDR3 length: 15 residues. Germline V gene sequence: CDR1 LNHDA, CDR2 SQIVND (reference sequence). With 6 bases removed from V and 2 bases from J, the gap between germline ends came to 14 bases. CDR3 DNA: TGTGCCAGTAGCACGTCCACTAGCGGCAATCAGCCCCAGCATTTT. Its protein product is CASSTSTSGNQPQHF.

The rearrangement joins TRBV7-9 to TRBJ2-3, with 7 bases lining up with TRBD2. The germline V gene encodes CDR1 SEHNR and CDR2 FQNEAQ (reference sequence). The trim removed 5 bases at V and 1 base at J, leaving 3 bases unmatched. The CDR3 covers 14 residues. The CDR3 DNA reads TGTGCCAGCAGCATAGGACTAGGCACAGATACGCAGTATTTT. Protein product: CASSIGLGTDTQYF.

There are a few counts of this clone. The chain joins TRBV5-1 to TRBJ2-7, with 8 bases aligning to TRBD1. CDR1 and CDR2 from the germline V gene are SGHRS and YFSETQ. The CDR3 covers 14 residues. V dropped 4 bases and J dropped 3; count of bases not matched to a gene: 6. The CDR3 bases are TGCGCCAGCAGCCGCCAGACAGGGGTCTACGAGCAGTACTTC. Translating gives CASSRQTGVYEQYF.

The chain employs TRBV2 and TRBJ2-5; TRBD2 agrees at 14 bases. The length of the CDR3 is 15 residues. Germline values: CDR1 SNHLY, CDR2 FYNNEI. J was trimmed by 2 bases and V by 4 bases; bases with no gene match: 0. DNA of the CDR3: TGTGCCAGCAGTGGGACTAGCGGGAGGCAAGAGACCCAGTACTTC. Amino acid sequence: CASSGTSGRQETQYF.

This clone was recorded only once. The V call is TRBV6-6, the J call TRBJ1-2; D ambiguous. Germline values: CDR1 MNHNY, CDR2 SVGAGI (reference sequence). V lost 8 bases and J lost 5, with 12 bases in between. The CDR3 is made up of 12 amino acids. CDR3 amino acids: CASASPAYGYTF. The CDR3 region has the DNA TGTGCCAGCGCAAGTCCAGCGTATGGCTACACCTTC.

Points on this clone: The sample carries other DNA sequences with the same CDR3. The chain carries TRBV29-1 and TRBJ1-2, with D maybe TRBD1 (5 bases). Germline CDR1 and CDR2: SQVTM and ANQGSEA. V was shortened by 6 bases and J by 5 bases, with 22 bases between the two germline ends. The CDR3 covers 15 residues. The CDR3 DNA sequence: TGCAGCGTCCCCGACTTTGGGACGGGGGGATATGGCTACACCTTC. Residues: CSVPDFGTGGYGYTF.

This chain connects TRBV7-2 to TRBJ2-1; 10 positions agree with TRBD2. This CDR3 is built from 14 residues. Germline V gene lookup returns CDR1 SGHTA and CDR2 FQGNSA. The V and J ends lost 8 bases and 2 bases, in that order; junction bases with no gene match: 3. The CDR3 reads CASGSGGPYNEQFF. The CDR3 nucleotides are TGTGCCAGCGGTAGCGGGGGGCCCTACAATGAGCAGTTCTTC.

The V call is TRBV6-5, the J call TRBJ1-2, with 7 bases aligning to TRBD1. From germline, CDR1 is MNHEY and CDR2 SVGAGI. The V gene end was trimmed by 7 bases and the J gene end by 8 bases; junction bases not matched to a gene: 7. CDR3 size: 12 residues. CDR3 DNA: TGTGCCAGCACCAGGGACAGATGGGGCTACACCTTC. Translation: CASTRDRWGYTF.

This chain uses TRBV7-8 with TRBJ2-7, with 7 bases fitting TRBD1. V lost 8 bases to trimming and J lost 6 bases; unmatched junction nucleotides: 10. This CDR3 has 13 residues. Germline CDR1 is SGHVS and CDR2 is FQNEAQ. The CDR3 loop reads CASGWDRGGEQYF. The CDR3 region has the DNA TGTGCCAGCGGTTGGGACAGAGGCGGCGAGCAGTACTTC. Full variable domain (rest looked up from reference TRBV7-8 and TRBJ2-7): GAGVSQSPRYKVAKRGQDVALRCDPISGHVSLFWYQQALGQGPEFLTYFQNEAQLDKSGLPSDRFFAERPEGSVSTLKIQRTQQEDSAVYLCASGWDRGGEQYFGPGTRLTVT.

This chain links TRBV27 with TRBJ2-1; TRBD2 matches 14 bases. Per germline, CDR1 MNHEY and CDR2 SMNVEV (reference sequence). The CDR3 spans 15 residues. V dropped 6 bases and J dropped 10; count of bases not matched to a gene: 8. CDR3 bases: TGTGCCAGCAGCCGACTAGCGGGGGGGCTCCTAGAGCAGTTCTTC. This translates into CASSRLAGGLLEQFF.

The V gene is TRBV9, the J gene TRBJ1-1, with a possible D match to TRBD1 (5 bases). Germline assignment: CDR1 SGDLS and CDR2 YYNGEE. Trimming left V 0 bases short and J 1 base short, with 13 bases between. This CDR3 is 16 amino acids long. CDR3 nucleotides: TGTGCCAGCAGCGTAGAGGCCCTAGGGGCGAACACTGAAGCTTTCTTT. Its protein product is CASSVEALGANTEAFF.

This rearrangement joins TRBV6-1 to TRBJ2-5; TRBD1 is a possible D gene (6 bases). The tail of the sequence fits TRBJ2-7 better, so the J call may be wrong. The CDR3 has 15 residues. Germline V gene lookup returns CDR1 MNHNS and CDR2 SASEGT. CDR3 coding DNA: TGTGCCAGCAGTCAGACAGGCTTGAGCTCCTACGAGCAGTACTTC. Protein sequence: CASSQTGLSSYEQYF.

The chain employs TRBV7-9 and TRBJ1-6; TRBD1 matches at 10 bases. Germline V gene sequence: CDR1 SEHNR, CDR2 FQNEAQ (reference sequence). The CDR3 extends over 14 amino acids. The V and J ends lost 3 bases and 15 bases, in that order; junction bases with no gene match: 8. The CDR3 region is CASSLGTGALVLHF. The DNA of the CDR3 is TGTGCCAGCAGCTTGGGGACAGGGGCCCTTGTCCTCCACTTT.

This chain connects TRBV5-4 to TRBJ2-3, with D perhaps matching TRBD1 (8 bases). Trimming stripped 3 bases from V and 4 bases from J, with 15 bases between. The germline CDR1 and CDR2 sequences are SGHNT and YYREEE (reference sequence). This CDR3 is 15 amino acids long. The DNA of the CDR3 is TGTGCCAGCAGCTCAACAGGGGGGGGGCCAGATACGCAGTATTTT. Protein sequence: CASSSTGGGPDTQYF.

The CDR3 nucleotides are TGTGCCAGCAAGCAGGGATTACCTCAGCCCCAGCATTTT. Translating it yields CASKQGLPQPQHF. The chain employs TRBV2 and TRBJ1-5; D might be TRBD1 (5 bases). Per the germline V gene, CDR1 is SNHLY and CDR2 is FYNNEI. V was cut by 7 bases and J by 6 bases, with 13 bases left in between. The CDR3 is 13 amino acids.

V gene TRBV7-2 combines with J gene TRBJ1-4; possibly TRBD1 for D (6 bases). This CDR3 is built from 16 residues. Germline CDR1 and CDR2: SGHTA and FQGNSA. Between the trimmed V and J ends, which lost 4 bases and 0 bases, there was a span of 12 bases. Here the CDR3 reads CASSSGTSATNEKLFF. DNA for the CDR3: TGTGCCAGCAGCTCGGGGACATCTGCAACTAATGAAAAACTGTTTTTT.

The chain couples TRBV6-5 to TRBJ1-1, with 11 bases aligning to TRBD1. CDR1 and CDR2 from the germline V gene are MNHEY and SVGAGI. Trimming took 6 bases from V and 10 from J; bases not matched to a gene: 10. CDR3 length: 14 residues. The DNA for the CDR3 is TGTGCCAGCAGGTCCGGGACAGGGGGGATGGGAGCTTTCTTT. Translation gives CASRSGTGGMGAFF.

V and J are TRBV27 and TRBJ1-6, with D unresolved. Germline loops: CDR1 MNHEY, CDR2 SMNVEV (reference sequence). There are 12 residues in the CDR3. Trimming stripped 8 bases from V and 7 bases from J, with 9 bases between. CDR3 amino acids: CASSTENSPLHF. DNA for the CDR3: TGTGCCAGCTCCACTGAGAATTCACCCCTCCACTTT.

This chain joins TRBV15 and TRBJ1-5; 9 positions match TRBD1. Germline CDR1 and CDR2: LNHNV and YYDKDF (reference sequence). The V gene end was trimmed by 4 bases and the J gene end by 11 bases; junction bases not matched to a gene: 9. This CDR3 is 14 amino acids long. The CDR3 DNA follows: TGTGCCACCAGCAAAAGACAGGGGGTTAGGTCCCAGCATTTT. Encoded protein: CATSKRQGVRSQHF.

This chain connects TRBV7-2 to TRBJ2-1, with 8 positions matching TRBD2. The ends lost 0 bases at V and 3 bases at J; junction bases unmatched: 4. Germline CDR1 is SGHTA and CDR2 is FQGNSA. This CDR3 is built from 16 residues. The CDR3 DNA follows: TGTGCCAGCAGCTTAGCGGGTAGCGGGAACTACAATGAGCAGTTCTTC. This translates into CASSLAGSGNYNEQFF.

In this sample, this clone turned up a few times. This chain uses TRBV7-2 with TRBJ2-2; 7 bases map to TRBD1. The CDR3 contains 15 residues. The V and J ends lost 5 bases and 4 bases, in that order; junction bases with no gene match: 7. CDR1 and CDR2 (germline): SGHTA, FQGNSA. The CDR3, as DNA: TGTGCCAGCAGCCCTTGGACAGGAAGCACCGGGGAGCTGTTTTTT. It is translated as CASSPWTGSTGELFF.

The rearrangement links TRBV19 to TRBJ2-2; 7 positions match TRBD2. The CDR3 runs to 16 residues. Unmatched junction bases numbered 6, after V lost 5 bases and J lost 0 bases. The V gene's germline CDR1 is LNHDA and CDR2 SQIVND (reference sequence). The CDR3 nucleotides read TGTGCCAGTAGTGACGGGGGACTATCGAACACCGGGGAGCTGTTTTTT. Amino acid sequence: CASSDGGLSNTGELFF.

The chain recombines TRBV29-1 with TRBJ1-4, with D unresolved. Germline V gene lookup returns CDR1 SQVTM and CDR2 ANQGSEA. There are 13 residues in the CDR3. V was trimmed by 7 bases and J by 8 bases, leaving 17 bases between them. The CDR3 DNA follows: TGCAGCGCTACCGCCGTGGGGAGAGAAAAACTGTTTTTT. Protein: CSATAVGREKLFF.